A selection of T cell receptor beta chains follows, all from one sample in a study of CD8+ T cells in alopecia areata. Clones were read by immunoSEQ multiplex PCR, and TCRdb kept only the in-frame ones, dropping some. The sample consists of about 180,000 clones, approximately 70% of them appearing once. Sequenced here: CD8+ T cells sorted from blood, sampled at week 0. These receptors were collected from a human donor with alopecia areata. Each CDR3 is given with its conserved first and last residue. A D gene is named only where the DNA matches it firmly. Not all rows give a size; the values are once, few, many and, for expanded clones, a class.

CDR3nt	CDR3aa	v_gene	j_gene	abundance	len	d_gene
TGTGCCAGCAGTTACGAGCCGGGACAGAGCAAAGATACGCAGTATTTT	CASSYEPGQSKDTQYF	TRBV6-5	TRBJ2-3	NA	16	TRBD1
TGTGCCAGCAGCGCGGGAGGGGACAGGGCCGTTGGCTACACCTTC	CASSAGGDRAVGYTF	TRBV5-6	TRBJ1-2	NA	15	TRBD1
TGTGCCTGGAGTGTCGCCCCCTCTACTGTGGGGATCTTC	CAWSVAPSTVGIF	TRBV30	TRBJ2-1	few	13	NA
TGTGCCAGCAGCTCCCGGACAGGGGAAAACATTCAGTACTTC	CASSSRTGENIQYF	TRBV7-9	TRBJ2-4	NA	14	TRBD1
TGTGCCAGCAGCTTAGCGGACCAGGGCTTAGAGACCCAGTACTTC	CASSLADQGLETQYF	TRBV7-8	TRBJ2-5	NA	15	NA
TGTGCCAGCAGTGACGGGTCCAACACCGGGGAGCTGTTTTTT	CASSDGSNTGELFF	TRBV25-1	TRBJ2-2	NA	14	NA
TGTGCCACCCCGACTCCGGGGGACACTGGGACTAAGCGTCAGCCCCAGCATTTT	CATPTPGDTGTKRQPQHF	TRBV19	TRBJ1-5	few	18	NA
TGTGCTAGTGGCCGGGGTGCCTTCGATGAGCAGTTCTTC	CASGRGAFDEQFF	TRBV12-5	TRBJ2-1	NA	13	NA
TGTGCCAGCAGTCTCGCGGCCTCTGGAAACACCATATATTTT	CASSLAASGNTIYF	TRBV6-5	TRBJ1-3	NA	14	NA
TGTGCCATCAGTGGTTCCGGGGCTGAAGCTTTCTTT	CAISGSGAEAFF	TRBV10-3	TRBJ1-1	NA	12	NA
TGTGCCAGCAGCTCAGGGGGCTCCTACAATGAGCAGTTCTTC	CASSSGGSYNEQFF	TRBV11-2	TRBJ2-1	NA	14	TRBD1
TGTGCCAGCAGTGATGGCAGGGTCGGCTACACCTTC	CASSDGRVGYTF	TRBV2	TRBJ1-2	NA	12	NA
TGCGCCAGCAGCCTGGATAGCAATCAGCCCCAGCATTTT	CASSLDSNQPQHF	TRBV4-1	TRBJ1-5	NA	13	NA
TGTGCCAGCAGTGCACGTGTAGGGAGAGTGGCGGAGACCCAGTACTTC	CASSARVGRVAETQYF	TRBV25-1	TRBJ2-5	NA	16	NA
TGTGCCAGCAGTGGTGACGGGCTGGCAGATACGCAGTATTTT	CASSGDGLADTQYF	TRBV2	TRBJ2-3	NA	14	NA
TGTGCCACCAGCGAAGGGTTGGGGTTGGAACAGCCCCAGCATTTT	CATSEGLGLEQPQHF	TRBV15	TRBJ1-5	NA	15	NA
TGCGCCAGCAGCCGAGAAGGGACAGGGGTAACCTACGAGCAGTACTTC	CASSREGTGVTYEQYF	TRBV4-1	TRBJ2-7	NA	16	TRBD1
TGTGCCAGCACCACTAGCGGGGGCGCAGATACGCAGTATTTT	CASTTSGGADTQYF	TRBV7-6	TRBJ2-3	NA	14	TRBD2
TGTGCCAGCACCCTCGGGGGTGGAAACACTGAAGCTTTCTTT	CASTLGGGNTEAFF	TRBV7-9	TRBJ1-1	NA	14	NA
TGTGCCAGCCACCGGGACAGGGGCAATTCACCCCTCCACTTT	CASHRDRGNSPLHF	TRBV2	TRBJ1-6	few	14	TRBD1
TGTGCCAGCAGGCCGCCGGACAGGGTGGCGACTGAAGCTTTCTTT	CASRPPDRVATEAFF	TRBV6-5	TRBJ1-1	NA	15	TRBD1
TGTGCCTGGGAGGGGACAGGGGCCGGGGAGCTGTTTTTT	CAWEGTGAGELFF	TRBV30	TRBJ2-2	NA	13	TRBD1
TGCGCCAGCAGCCCCCCGGGCGGAAAGCCCCAGCATTTT	CASSPPGGKPQHF	TRBV4-1	TRBJ1-5	NA	13	NA
TGTGCCACCAGCGGACGAGCTAATGAGCAGTTCTTC	CATSGRANEQFF	TRBV15	TRBJ2-1	NA	12	NA
TGTGCCAGCAGCTCGAGTCTCCTTACGCAGTATTTT	CASSSSLLTQYF	TRBV11-2	TRBJ2-3	few	12	NA
TGCAGCGTTGACCCAGACAGGTCGGACTATGGCTACACCTTC	CSVDPDRSDYGYTF	TRBV29-1	TRBJ1-2	few	14	NA
TGTGCCAGCAGTCAGGCCGAATGGGAGCCCCAGCATTTT	CASSQAEWEPQHF	TRBV27	TRBJ1-5	NA	13	NA
TGTGCCAGCAGTGACTGGGGGGCTGGCTATGGCTACACCTTC	CASSDWGAGYGYTF	TRBV25-1	TRBJ1-2	NA	14	NA
TGTGCCGGGGGGACTAGACCAGATACGCAGTATTTT	CAGGTRPDTQYF	TRBV30	TRBJ2-3	NA	12	TRBD2
TGTGCCAGCAGCCCCTCGGACAGGCCGTACGAGCAGTACTTC	CASSPSDRPYEQYF	TRBV7-9	TRBJ2-7	NA	14	TRBD1
TGCGCCAGCAGCGCCTTTAGCGGGGGATACACCGGGGAGCTGTTTTTT	CASSAFSGGYTGELFF	TRBV5-1	TRBJ2-2	NA	16	TRBD2